This TCR beta chain was sequenced in a study of cytomegalovirus exposure and HLA in healthy donors. General study findings and limits: 164 TCR beta chains were listed as cytomegalovirus-associated. What TCR beta sequences reportedly achieved was accurate prediction of HLA-A and HLA-B alleles in most subjects.

On this clone itself: Antigen: not known.

Both 60 Vbeta primers and 13 Jbeta primers went into the PCR. TCRdb's table, derived via immunoSEQ multiplex PCR, lists solely in-frame clones and lacks some. The profile shows 200,000 to 250,000 clones, around 75% of them singletons. The ends lost 0 bases at V and 4 bases at J; junction bases unmatched: 7. Germline assignment: CDR1 SGHDT and CDR2 YYEEEE. The CDR3 length is 18 residues. Sequencing was performed on PBMCs. This receptor was obtained from a woman under 40 in good health and CMV-seronegative. The rearrangement joins TRBV5-6 to TRBJ2-6; 10 positions match TRBD1. CDR3 DNA: TGTGCCAGCAGCTTGGGAAGGGACAGGGGTGACGGGGCCAACGTCCTGACTTTC. Protein sequence: CASSLGRDRGDGANVLTF.